The 21 T cell receptor beta chains listed next were all sequenced from one sample in a study of molecular identifiers for immune sequencing clone quantification. TCRdb used MiXCR to reprocess the PCR reads, holding one entry per CDR3 protein. The table includes around 460,000 distinct CDR3 sequences, 20% to 25% detected once. The specimen sequenced was naive CD8+ T cells from blood, with Jurkat cell RNA spiked in. Subset denoted: FACS-sorted CD8+CD4-CCR7+CD45RA+ naive T cells. The receptors were sampled from a human donor in good health. Some libraries in this study had Jurkat cell RNA spiked in.

The chain joins TRBV9 to TRBJ2-7; D is uncertain. The ends were cut back, 0 bases at V and 3 bases at J, with 10 bases in the middle. The V gene's germline CDR1 is SGDLS and CDR2 YYNGEE. The CDR3 has 14 residues. CDR3 in DNA: TGTGCCAGCAGCGTAGGGCAGTCCTACTACGAGCAGTACTTC. Translating it yields CASSVGQSYYEQYF. Combining the CDR3 with reference TRBV9 and TRBJ2-7 gives the whole variable domain DSGVTQTPKHLITATGQRVTLRCSPRSGDLSVYWYQQSLDQGLQFLIQYYNGEERAKGNILERFSAQQFPDLHSELNLSSLELGDSALYFCASSVGQSYYEQYFGPGTRLTVT.

This clonotype was detected ten times or more. The chain employs TRBV4-1 and TRBJ2-7; D is undetermined. Deletions cut 0 bases from V and 7 bases from J, with 13 bases between. The CDR3 has 14 amino acids. Germline CDR1 MGHRA, CDR2 YSYEKL. Here the CDR3 reads CASSQEVARAEQYF. For the CDR3, the DNA is TGCGCCAGCAGCCAAGAGGTTGCCCGGGCGGAGCAGTACTTC.

The chain employs TRBV27 and TRBJ2-7; tentatively, D is TRBD1 (5 bases). Germline values: CDR1 MNHEY, CDR2 SMNVEV (reference sequence). The V end was cut by 6 bases, the J end by 2 bases, with 20 bases between. CDR3 length: 16 amino acids. Here the CDR3 DNA reads TGTGCCAGCAGACCCTCCCCCGGCAGGGAAGCCTACGAGCAGTACTTC. Amino acids: CASRPSPGREAYEQYF.

This clonotype was picked up many times. The chain links TRBV4-3 to TRBJ2-7; no clear D gene. Germline lookup yields CDR1 LGHNA and CDR2 YSLEER. With 1 base removed from V and 6 bases from J, the gap between germline ends came to 10 bases. The CDR3 is 13 residues long. DNA for the CDR3: TGCGCCAGCAGCCAAGCAGGTTCTGGCGAGCAGTACTTC. Translation gives CASSQAGSGEQYF.

For the CDR3, the DNA is TGCGCCAGCAGCCAAACCCTCCCGGTAGGGAATAATTCACCCCTCCACTTT. This encodes CASSQTLPVGNNSPLHF. The V call is TRBV4-1, the J call TRBJ1-6; D gene unclear. This CDR3 is 17 amino acids long. V was clipped by 2 bases and J by 5 bases, with 16 bases between them. CDR1 and CDR2 from the germline V gene are MGHRA and YSYEKL.

The chain is built from TRBV5-3 and TRBJ2-7; possible D gene TRBD2, 5 bases. TRBV5-3 is known as an ORF, though its function is uncertain. The V end was cut by 8 bases, the J end by 5 bases, with 14 bases between. The CDR3 loop spans 12 amino acids. The chain's CDR3 is CASSGDGDEQYF. The DNA for the CDR3 is TGTGCCAGCAGCGGCGACGGGGACGAGCAGTACTTC.

The chain links TRBV29-1 to TRBJ2-2; TRBD1 agrees at 12 bases. Germline V lookup: CDR1 SQVTM, CDR2 ANQGSEA. CDR3 length equals 17 residues. The junction had 12 bases not matched to a gene; V was cut back by 6 bases and J by 4 bases. The CDR3 DNA reads TGCAGCGTGGGGGACAGGGGGCTTTCTGATGGCACCGGGGAGCTGTTTTTT. Encoded protein: CSVGDRGLSDGTGELFF.

This clonotype was picked up a small number of times. The V gene is TRBV2, the J gene TRBJ2-5; 9 bases line up with TRBD2. V was pared by 10 bases and J by 3 bases, with 12 bases of the junction left unmatched. From germline, CDR1 is SNHLY and CDR2 FYNNEI. This CDR3 contains 15 residues. The CDR3 spells CATPGAGGPEETQYF. The CDR3 DNA reads TGTGCCACCCCTGGGGCGGGGGGGCCGGAAGAGACCCAGTACTTC.

About this clonotype itself: Just one base apart from a much larger clone, this may be a read error. The chain employs TRBV28 and TRBJ1-5, with D hard to call. Germline V gene lookup returns CDR1 MDHEN and CDR2 SYDVKM. The CDR3 has 15 residues. CDR3 loop: CASSLSIGVWQPRHF. CDR3 coding DNA: TGTGCCAGCAGTTTAAGTATTGGGGTGTGGCAGCCCCGGCATTTT.

In its sample, this clonotype was seen a few times. This chain uses TRBV6-2 or TRBV6-3 with TRBJ2-2, with a weak D call TRBD2 (6 bases). The CDR3 spans 15 residues. Between the trimmed V and J ends, which lost 6 bases and 1 base, there was a span of 12 bases. CDR1 and CDR2 from the germline V gene are MNHEY and SVGEGT. DNA of the CDR3: TGTGCCAGCAGCAGAGCGGGTTGGAACACCGGGGAGCTGTTTTTT. Protein sequence: CASSRAGWNTGELFF.

On this clonotype itself: A much bigger clone sits one base away, suggesting this may be a read error. V gene TRBV7-9 combines with J gene TRBJ2-3; TRBD2 matches at 16 bases. The length of the CDR3 is 18 residues. Germline values: CDR1 SEHNR, CDR2 FQNEAQ (reference sequence). CDR3 sequence reads: CAGSAPGTSGRATDTQYF. In nucleotides, the CDR3 is TGTGCCGGCAGTGCTCCCGGGACTAGCGGGAGGGCCACAGATACGCAGTATTTT.

The chain is built from TRBV12-3 or TRBV12-4 and TRBJ2-7, with no clear D. V lost 4 bases, J lost 3 bases, and 16 bases lay in between. The CDR3 runs 15 residues. The CDR3 DNA reads TGTGCCAGCAGTTGGGTAGGTGGCATCGTCTACGAGCAGTACTTC. Amino acids: CASSWVGGIVYEQYF.

The table lists this clonotype with a few counts. This CDR3 is missing its conserved last phenylalanine or tryptophan, likely due to a read error. The gene calls are TRBV20-1 and TRBJ2-7, with TRBD1 matching 9 bases. J lost 1 base, V lost 6 bases, and 7 bases had no gene match. CDR1 is DFQATT and CDR2 is SNEGSKA in the germline V gene (reference sequence). This CDR3 is 14 amino acids long. CDR3 coding DNA: TGCAGTGCCAACCGGGACAGGGCGTCCTACGAGCAGTACCTC. The encoded protein is CSANRDRASYEQYL.

Details on this clonotype: Just one base apart from a much larger clone, this may be a read error. This chain uses TRBV7-2 with TRBJ2-1; no firm D call. The length of the CDR3 is 16 residues. Germline loops: CDR1 SGHTA, CDR2 FQGNSA. Trimming shortened V by 1 base and J by 8 bases, and 18 bases separated the two germline ends. This CDR3 is CASSLVLGLKGYEQFF. DNA for the CDR3: TGTGCCAGCAGCTTAGTGCTAGGCCTCAAGGGCTATGAGCAGTTCTTC.

This sequence joins TRBV28 and TRBJ2-5; 11 positions match TRBD2. The CDR3 loop spans 17 amino acids. The germline gives CDR1 MDHEN, CDR2 SYDVKM. The junction had 11 bases not matched to a gene; V was cut back by 4 bases and J by 4 bases. CDR3 bases: TGTGCCAGCAGTTCCCTCCCACTAGCGGGAGCTGGAGAGACCCAGTACTTC. It translates to CASSSLPLAGAGETQYF.

Details on this clonotype: One junction end disagrees with the germline gene, perhaps due to a read error. This chain uses TRBV4-1 with TRBJ2-1; 11 bases are shared with TRBD2. The CDR3 extends over 17 amino acids. Germline V gene data show CDR1 as MGHRA and CDR2 as YSYEKL. The chain's CDR3 is CASSQEPGLADYNEQSF. CDR3 bases: TGCGCCAGCAGCCAAGAACCGGGACTAGCGGATTACAATGAGCAGTCCTTC.

This clonotype was counted many times. This rearrangement joins TRBV7-9 to TRBJ2-5; D call uncertain. Between the trimmed V and J ends, which lost 6 bases and 2 bases, there was a span of 10 bases. Germline CDR1 reads SEHNR; CDR2 reads FQNEAQ (reference sequence). The CDR3 has 13 amino acids. CDR3 coding DNA: TGTGCCAGCAGGGCTTTCGGACAAGAGACCCAGTACTTC. This encodes CASRAFGQETQYF.

This clonotype was counted at least ten times. The chain uses TRBV3-1 and TRBJ2-4; tentatively, D is TRBD1 or TRBD2 (6 bases each). There are 15 residues in the CDR3. Germline lookup yields CDR1 LGHDT and CDR2 YNNKEL (reference sequence). V lost 0 bases and J 4 bases, leaving 10 bases between the germline ends. This CDR3 reads CASSQEQGRKNIQYF. The CDR3 DNA follows: TGTGCCAGCAGCCAAGAGCAGGGGAGGAAAAACATTCAGTACTTC.

Of note for this clonotype: This may arise from a read error, as a much more abundant clone is one base away. This chain uses TRBV13 with TRBJ1-4; 9 bases fit TRBD1. Germline V gene data show CDR1 as PRHDT and CDR2 as FYEKMQ (reference sequence). The CDR3 is made up of 17 amino acids. This CDR3 reads CASSQRGQGPSNEKPFF. The CDR3 bases are TGTGCCAGCAGCCAAAGGGGACAGGGACCTTCTAATGAAAAACCGTTTTTT.

This sequence joins TRBV27 and TRBJ1-5; D perhaps matches TRBD1 (6 bases). This CDR3 region has 13 residues. CDR1 MNHEY and CDR2 SMNVEV come from the germline V gene (reference sequence). V lost 3 bases and J 5 bases, leaving 8 bases between the germline ends. The CDR3 DNA is TGTGCCAGCAGTTTTTACAGGGATCAGCCCCAGCATTTT. It specifies CASSFYRDQPQHF.

This clonotype was seen more than once but under ten times. The chain links TRBV7-9 to TRBJ1-1; 7 bases are a match to TRBD1. Trimming took 5 bases from V and 7 from J; bases not matched to a gene: 4. The CDR3 spans 12 residues. Germline assignment: CDR1 SEHNR and CDR2 FQNEAQ (reference sequence). The CDR3 nucleotides read TGTGCCAGCAGCAGAGGGACAGTTGAAGCTTTCTTT. It codes for CASSRGTVEAFF.